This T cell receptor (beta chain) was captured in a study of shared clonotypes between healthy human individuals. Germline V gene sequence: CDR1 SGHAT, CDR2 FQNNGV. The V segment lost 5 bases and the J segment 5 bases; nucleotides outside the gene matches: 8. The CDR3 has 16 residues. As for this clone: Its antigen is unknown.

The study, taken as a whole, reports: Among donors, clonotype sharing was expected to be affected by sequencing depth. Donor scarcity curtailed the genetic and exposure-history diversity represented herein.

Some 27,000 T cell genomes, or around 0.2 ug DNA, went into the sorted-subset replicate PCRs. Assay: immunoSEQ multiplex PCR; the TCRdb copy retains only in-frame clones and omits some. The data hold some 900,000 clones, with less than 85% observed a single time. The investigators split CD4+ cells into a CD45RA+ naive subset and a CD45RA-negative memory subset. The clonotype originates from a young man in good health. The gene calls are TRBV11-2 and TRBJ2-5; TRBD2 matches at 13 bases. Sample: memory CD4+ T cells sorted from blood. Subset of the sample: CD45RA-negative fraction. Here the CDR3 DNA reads TGTGCCAGCAGCCCTACTAGCGGGAGGGCCGTTGAGACCCAGTACTTC. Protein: CASSPTSGRAVETQYF. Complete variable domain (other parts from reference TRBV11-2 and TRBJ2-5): EAGVAQSPRYKIIEKRQSVAFWCNPISGHATLYWYQQILGQGPKLLIQFQNNGVVDDSQLPKDRFSAERLKGVDSTLKIQPAKLEDSAVYLCASSPTSGRAVETQYFGPGTRLLVL.